This passage covers 20 T cell receptor beta chains from one sample sequenced in a study of blood T cell repertoires in COVID-19. Clones were sequenced by immunoSEQ multiplex PCR, and TCRdb holds only the in-frame ones, with some missing. Here the sample spans tens of thousands of clones, about 80% being singletons. The sequencing input was peripheral blood. The receptors were sampled from a man under 40 with COVID-19, enrolled during active disease.

The chain's CDR3 is CASSQGMASGGVYNEQFF. CDR3 in DNA: TGCGCCAGCAGCCAAGGTATGGCTAGCGGGGGGGTCTACAATGAGCAGTTCTTC. This rearrangement joins TRBV4-1 to TRBJ2-1; 12 bases agree with TRBD2. After removal of 1 base from V and 3 bases from J, the junction contained 7 bases not matched to a gene. The CDR3 totals 18 residues. CDR1 and CDR2 (germline): MGHRA, YSYEKL.

The genes are TRBV19 and TRBJ2-7; 10 nucleotides align to TRBD1. The germline V gene has CDR1 LNHDA and CDR2 SQIVND (reference sequence). This CDR3 is built from 14 residues. The trim removed 3 bases at V and 3 bases at J, leaving 2 bases unmatched. The CDR3: CASSMGTGDYEQYF. The CDR3 DNA reads as TGTGCCAGTAGTATGGGGACAGGGGACTACGAGCAGTACTTC.

The V and J genes are TRBV11-2 and TRBJ2-7; D is unclear. The CDR3 extends over 13 amino acids. The germline gives CDR1 SGHAT, CDR2 FQNNGV. The V gene lost 1 base and the J gene lost 3 bases, with 7 bases spanning the gap. The CDR3 sequence: CASSLAGVYEQYF. The CDR3 region has the DNA TGTGCCAGCAGCTTAGCGGGTGTCTACGAGCAGTACTTC.

Only one count was recorded for this clone. Here the CDR3 reads CASSPGTSGGETQYF. The CDR3 coding sequence is TGTGCCAGCAGTCCAGGGACTAGCGGGGGAGAGACCCAGTACTTC. The rearrangement links TRBV27 to TRBJ2-5, with 14 bases matching TRBD2. The CDR3 totals 15 residues. CDR1 and CDR2 from the germline V gene are MNHEY and SMNVEV (reference sequence). V shed 5 bases and J 4 bases; nucleotides not matched to a gene: 3.

The rearrangement uses TRBV28 and TRBJ1-2; D uncertain. This CDR3 has 14 amino acids. The ends were cut back, 2 bases at V and 3 bases at J, with 10 bases in the middle. In germline, CDR1 is MDHEN, CDR2 SYDVKM. CDR3 sequence reads: CASSLRLQYYGYTF. CDR3 nucleotides: TGTGCCAGCAGTTTACGTCTGCAGTACTATGGCTACACCTTC.

This chain joins TRBV4-1 and TRBJ2-1; D possibly corresponds to TRBD1 (6 bases). Germline values: CDR1 MGHRA, CDR2 YSYEKL. V was clipped by 0 bases and J by 10 bases, with 25 bases between them. The length of the CDR3 is 18 residues. CDR3 nucleotides: TGCGCCAGCAGCCAAGAGGAATTAGCAGGGGCTGGTTATTCAGAGCAGTTCTTC. Translation: CASSQEELAGAGYSEQFF.

The chain carries TRBV5-1 and TRBJ2-7; D not resolved. CDR3 length: 12 residues. From germline, CDR1 is SGHRS and CDR2 YFSETQ. Trimming removed 0 bases from V and 2 bases from J, with 3 bases in between. The CDR3 nucleotides read TGCGCCAGCAGCTTGGACACCTACGAGCAGTACTTC. This codes for CASSLDTYEQYF.

The rearrangement uses TRBV7-2 and TRBJ2-1, with 7 bases lining up with TRBD1. After removal of 0 bases from V and 0 bases from J, the junction contained 11 bases not matched to a gene. Germline V gene lookup returns CDR1 SGHTA and CDR2 FQGNSA. This CDR3 is built from 19 residues. For the CDR3, the DNA is TGTGCCAGCAGCTTAGCTACAACCCCGGACAGGAGCTCCTACAATGAGCAGTTCTTC. It is translated as CASSLATTPDRSSYNEQFF.

This chain connects TRBV7-9 to TRBJ2-2; 8 nucleotides agree with TRBD2. J gave up 9 bases and V 5 bases, and 14 bases lay outside the gene matches. The CDR3 extends over 16 amino acids. CDR1 SEHNR and CDR2 FQNEAQ come from the germline V gene (reference sequence). CDR3 nucleotide sequence: TGTGCCAGCAGCGGGAAGGGCGGGAGGCCCCAGCGGGAGCTGTTTTTT. This translates into CASSGKGGRPQRELFF.

The chain couples TRBV21-1 to TRBJ1-1; TRBD1 reflects the table's D call only, with no check against the DNA. TRBV21-1 is flagged as a pseudogene. This CDR3 is built from 17 residues. CDR3 DNA sequence: TGTGCCAGCAGCAAAGAGTATCAGGACAATGAGAACACTGAAGCTTTCTTT. This codes for CASSKEYQDNENTEAFF.

The rearrangement links TRBV4-1 to TRBJ2-4; unclear D gene. CDR1 and CDR2 from the germline V gene are MGHRA and YSYEKL. Trimming left V 0 bases short and J 8 bases short, with 5 bases between. CDR3 length equals 12 residues. Here the CDR3 reads CASSQDLYIQYF. CDR3 bases: TGCGCCAGCAGCCAAGATTTATACATTCAGTACTTC.

The V gene is TRBV6-6, the J gene TRBJ1-1; 8 bases are shared with TRBD1. The CDR3 sequence is 16 residues long. Germline V gene data show CDR1 as MNHNY and CDR2 as SVGAGI (reference sequence). The ends lost 2 bases at V and 4 bases at J; junction bases unmatched: 9. CDR3 DNA: TGTGCCAGCAGTTACCCCGGCAGGGGGCTAAGCACTGAAGCTTTCTTT. Protein: CASSYPGRGLSTEAFF.

Turning to this clone: Germline is not matched at one junction end, which may reflect a read error. Here the CDR3 reads CATSFAAGTEAFF. The CDR3 DNA reads TGTGCCACCAGCTTCGCCGCGGGGACTGAAGCTTTCTTT. The chain couples TRBV7-3 to TRBJ1-1; D not certain. The CDR3 covers 13 residues. Germline CDR1 reads SGHTA; CDR2 reads FQGTGA.

This clone has a handful of counts. This sequence joins TRBV10-3 and TRBJ2-3; tentative D call: TRBD2 (6 bases). The CDR3 loop spans 16 amino acids. Deletions cut 2 bases from V and 4 bases from J, with 16 bases between. In germline, CDR1 is ENHRY, CDR2 SYGVKD. CDR3 region: CAISEVRGIGADTQYF. The CDR3 region has the DNA TGTGCCATCAGTGAGGTTCGGGGGATCGGAGCAGATACGCAGTATTTT.

The V gene is TRBV18, the J gene TRBJ1-1; 8 bases match TRBD1. The J segment lost 0 bases and the V segment lost 4 bases, leaving 7 bases of the junction unmatched. Looked up from germline, CDR1 is KGHSH and CDR2 is LQKENI. This CDR3 is built from 16 residues. The DNA for the CDR3 is TGTGCCAGCTCACTGGGTAGGACAGGGCTGAACACTGAAGCTTTCTTT. Translated: CASSLGRTGLNTEAFF.

This clone was seen only once. The rearrangement joins TRBV4-2 to TRBJ2-3; a possible D gene is TRBD1 (5 bases). The ends were cut back, 1 base at V and 6 bases at J, with 20 bases in the middle. This CDR3 is built from 17 residues. Germline V gives CDR1 LGHNA, CDR2 YNFKEQ. CDR3: CASSQVRGQGFIDTQYF. The DNA of the CDR3 is TGTGCCAGCAGCCAAGTTAGGGGTCAGGGCTTCATTGATACGCAGTATTTT.

This chain joins TRBV27 and TRBJ1-1, with 8 bases lining up with TRBD1. CDR1 and CDR2 (germline): MNHEY, SMNVEV (reference sequence). CDR3 length: 16 amino acids. V lost 5 bases to trimming and J lost 6 bases; unmatched junction nucleotides: 14. CDR3 in amino acids: CASSPLRGRVHSEAFF. Written as DNA, the CDR3 is TGTGCCAGCAGTCCCCTCAGGGGGCGAGTTCATTCTGAAGCTTTCTTT.

The chain links TRBV6-5 to TRBJ2-2; D is possibly TRBD1 (6 bases). The germline V and J ends were trimmed by 2 bases and 10 bases, with 8 bases remaining between them. The germline V gene encodes CDR1 MNHEY and CDR2 SVGAGI. This CDR3 is 12 amino acids long. The CDR3 loop reads CASSYTGMELFF. CDR3 bases: TGTGCCAGCAGTTACACAGGGATGGAGCTGTTTTTT.

This clone was seen more than once but under ten times. The V call is TRBV19, the J call TRBJ2-1; D is unresolved. Germline CDR1 LNHDA, CDR2 SQIVND (reference sequence). The CDR3 length is 14 residues. Trimming pared 5 bases from V and 9 bases from J, leaving 17 bases between. The DNA for the CDR3 is TGTGCCAGTAGTTTAACCGTCGACACCACTGAGCAGTTCTTC. It yields the protein CASSLTVDTTEQFF.

V usage is TRBV12-3 or TRBV12-4 and J usage is TRBJ1-2; D unresolved. Trimming took off 4 bases at V and 7 bases at J, with 10 bases between the two ends. The CDR3 has 12 residues. This CDR3 reads CASSSTDAGYTF. CDR3 DNA sequence: TGTGCCAGCAGTTCCACAGACGCTGGCTACACCTTC.